These 14 T cell receptor beta chains came from one sample sequenced in a study of blood T cell repertoires in COVID-19. TCRdb's table, derived via immunoSEQ multiplex PCR, lists solely in-frame clones and lacks some. This table has 170,000 or so clones, 75% to 85% appearing once. The sequencing sample was made of peripheral blood. Every receptor here comes from a human donor in a cohort sampled during active COVID-19.

The chain links TRBV11-2 to TRBJ2-3; D may be TRBD2 (7 bases). This CDR3 has 13 amino acids. The V end was cut by 6 bases, the J end by 4 bases, with 11 bases between. Germline values: CDR1 SGHAT, CDR2 FQNNGV. CDR3 in DNA: TGTGCCAGCAGTTCCGGGGGGCCAGATACGCAGTATTTT. Its protein product is CASSSGGPDTQYF.

This clone was observed a single time. CDR3 protein: CASSLIGGYYEQYF. In DNA, the CDR3 is TGTGCCAGCAGTTTGATAGGGGGATATTACGAGCAGTACTTC. This sequence joins TRBV27 and TRBJ2-7, with TRBD1 as a possible D gene (6 bases). The V end lost 3 bases, the J end lost 4 bases, and 13 bases lay between the germline ends. Per germline, CDR1 MNHEY and CDR2 SMNVEV (reference sequence). CDR3 length: 14 residues.

The chain recombines TRBV5-4 with TRBJ1-5; 7 bases agree with TRBD1. The V and J ends lost 3 bases and 4 bases, in that order; junction bases with no gene match: 10. CDR1 is SGHNT and CDR2 is YYREEE in the germline V gene (reference sequence). The CDR3 spans 16 residues. CDR3 in DNA: TGTGCCAGCAGCTACGGAGGGGGCGGTGGAAATCAGCCCCAGCATTTT. Translation: CASSYGGGGGNQPQHF.

This chain joins TRBV6-5 and TRBJ1-1; perhaps TRBD1 as D (6 bases). The CDR3 covers 15 residues. Germline CDR1 reads MNHEY; CDR2 reads SVGAGI. V was clipped by 5 bases and J by 7 bases, with 20 bases between them. In nucleotides, the CDR3 is TGTGCCAGCAGTCCGCGACAGGCGGCAAGGAATGAAGCTTTCTTT. Translated, it gives CASSPRQAARNEAFF.

The rearrangement links TRBV6-2 or TRBV6-3 to TRBJ1-3, with no clear D. Deletions cut 4 bases from V and 0 bases from J, with 13 bases between. There are 16 residues in the CDR3. Germline CDR1 and CDR2: MNHEY and SVGEGT. The CDR3 sequence is CASSSSARHSGNTIYF. CDR3 nucleotides: TGTGCCAGCAGTTCCTCAGCCCGTCACTCTGGAAACACCATATATTTT.

This chain connects TRBV6-5 to TRBJ2-3; TRBD1 aligns across 9 bases. Germline assignment: CDR1 MNHEY and CDR2 SVGAGI. CDR3 length: 15 residues. The V gene end was trimmed by 3 bases and the J gene end by 9 bases; junction bases not matched to a gene: 10. CDR3 region: CASSYEGQGLGTQYF. In DNA, the CDR3 is TGTGCCAGCAGTTATGAGGGACAGGGTCTCGGCACGCAGTATTTT.

The chain is built from TRBV5-1 and TRBJ2-6; 7 bases are a match to TRBD1. Trimming took 0 bases from V and 1 from J; bases not matched to a gene: 7. The CDR3 has 18 residues. Germline values: CDR1 SGHRS, CDR2 YFSETQ. CDR3 residues: CASSLEVRGISGANVLTF. The CDR3 region has the DNA TGCGCCAGCAGCTTGGAGGTCAGGGGGATTTCTGGGGCCAACGTCCTGACTTTC.

The V and J genes are TRBV11-3 and TRBJ2-7, with 7 nucleotides matching TRBD2. Germline CDR1 reads SGHNT; CDR2 reads YENEEA. With 5 bases clipped from V and 3 bases from J, the junction kept 1 base outside the gene matches. CDR3 length: 12 residues. CDR3 sequence (DNA): TGTGCCAGCAGCCCGGGGGGCTACGAGCAGTACTTC. This codes for CASSPGGYEQYF.

This clone was seen just once. The V and J genes are TRBV6-1 and TRBJ2-5; 10 bases match TRBD2. The CDR3 sequence is 15 residues long. Germline loops: CDR1 MNHNS, CDR2 SASEGT. J lost 4 bases, V lost 3 bases, and 5 bases had no gene match. The chain's CDR3 is CASSDQLAGRETQYF. The CDR3, as DNA: TGTGCCAGCAGTGACCAACTAGCGGGACGAGAGACCCAGTACTTC.

The CDR3 bases are TGTGCCAGCAGCTGGGGACAGATGGACGAGCAGTACTTC. It is translated as CASSWGQMDEQYF. The J gene is TRBJ2-7, the V gene TRBV11-2, with 7 nucleotides matching TRBD1. The V gene's germline CDR1 is SGHAT and CDR2 FQNNGV. The trim removed 4 bases at V and 5 bases at J, leaving 5 bases unmatched. There are 13 residues in the CDR3.

The V and J genes are TRBV7-9 and TRBJ1-2, with TRBD1 identical over 7 bases. With 5 bases clipped from V and 8 bases from J, the junction kept 11 bases outside the gene matches. Germline V lookup: CDR1 SEHNR, CDR2 FQNEAQ (reference sequence). The CDR3 has 14 amino acids. CDR3 region: CASSTRDSRGGYTF. The CDR3 DNA is TGTGCCAGCAGCACACGGGACAGTCGGGGCGGCTACACCTTC.

This chain connects TRBV11-2 to TRBJ2-7; TRBD1 aligns across 11 bases. Trimming cost V 0 bases and J 2 bases; bases outside gene matches: 3. The CDR3 spans 16 residues. Germline values: CDR1 SGHAT, CDR2 FQNNGV. This CDR3 is CASSLERGQGAYEQYF. CDR3 in DNA: TGTGCCAGCAGCTTAGAAAGGGGACAGGGGGCCTACGAGCAGTACTTC.

V and J are TRBV28 and TRBJ1-6; 7 positions match TRBD1. J lost 0 bases, V lost 6 bases, and 8 bases had no gene match. The CDR3 loop spans 17 amino acids. Germline loops: CDR1 MDHEN, CDR2 SYDVKM. This CDR3 is CASSFRGSSSYNSPLHF. The CDR3 DNA is TGTGCCAGCAGCTTCAGGGGGTCGAGCTCCTATAATTCACCCCTCCACTTT.

The chain couples TRBV6-1 to TRBJ2-4; 10 bases fit TRBD1. Germline CDR1 and CDR2: MNHNS and SASEGT. The CDR3 is 14 amino acids. The J segment lost 7 bases and the V segment lost 3 bases, leaving 3 bases of the junction unmatched. The CDR3 DNA reads as TGTGCCAGCAGTGATAGGACAGGGGGGAACATTCAGTACTTC. Its protein is CASSDRTGGNIQYF.